This TCR beta chain derives from a study of T-cell memory formation after mild COVID-19. Findings and caveats of the study: Clones contracting over day 15 to 85 were CD4/CD8 balanced, with later expanders leaning CD4+.

TCRdb reprocessed the 5' RACE reads with MiXCR, giving one entry per CDR3 protein. The profile covers roughly 600,000 distinct CDR3 sequences, with under 20% appearing a single time and 9.5% to 15% taken by the ten largest. A note on this clonotype: Its antigen is still unknown.

Trimming cost V 4 bases and J 4 bases; bases outside gene matches: 6. Germline V gene sequence: CDR1 KGHSH, CDR2 LQKENI. This CDR3 comprises 14 residues. The receptor's source is an adult woman who had mild COVID-19 (a few samples of this study predate the infection). Cell type and time point are not known. The rearrangement links TRBV18 to TRBJ1-2; 7 nucleotides line up with TRBD1. Material: PBMCs or a T cell subset sorted from them (not recorded which). The chain's CDR3 is CASSLGQETYGYTF. The CDR3 DNA sequence: TGTGCCAGCTCACTCGGACAGGAAACCTATGGCTACACCTTC.